The clone carrying this T cell receptor beta chain was seen repeatedly, ten times or more. TCRdb re-analysed the RT-PCR reads in MiXCR, keeping a single row per CDR3 protein. The table has about 680,000 distinct CDR3 sequences, 13% to 15% seen once. CDR1 SEHNR and CDR2 FQNEAQ come from the germline V gene (reference sequence). The CDR3 is 14 amino acids. The junction had 5 bases not matched to a gene; V was cut back by 4 bases and J by 5 bases. Input material: memory CD4+ T cells from blood. The receptor comes from a female donor in good health, serving as a healthy control. The J gene is TRBJ2-5, the V gene TRBV7-9; 9 positions match TRBD2. Here the CDR3 reads CASSWGTSSETQYF. In DNA form, the CDR3 reads TGTGCCAGCAGCTGGGGGACTAGCTCGGAGACCCAGTACTTC.